Described below is a single T cell receptor beta chain sequence and its context. Its antigen remains unknown. The CDR3 is made up of 13 amino acids. V shed 6 bases and J shed 2 bases, with 11 bases lying between them. Germline CDR1 MDHEN, CDR2 SYDVKM. The source of the sample is a study of T cell responses to AZD1222 COVID-19 vaccine. Overall study findings and caveats: Distributed over spike, vaccine-associated CD4 TCRs predominated at 160-218 and 743-854. Unmutated variant regions are reportedly targeted by nearly half of spike-specific TCRs. Clonal diversity was possibly underestimated, and the donors were mostly white British, with more females. At baseline, seropositivity was found in only 5 to 7 AZD1222 recipients.

Clones were read by immunoSEQ multiplex PCR, and TCRdb kept only the in-frame ones, dropping some. Among over 85,000 clones listed, about 88% were seen once. This clonotype originated in an adult in good health. This rearrangement joins TRBV28 to TRBJ2-7; D could derive from TRBD1 or TRBD2 (5 bases each). The sample consisted of peripheral blood, taken on day 0 of AZD1222 vaccination. As DNA, the CDR3 is TGTGCCAGCAGCCGGGACGGCCCCTACGAGCAGTACTTC. Translating it yields CASSRDGPYEQYF.